The sequence of this T cell receptor (beta chain) was determined in a study of PD-1 blockade in classical Hodgkin lymphoma. Study-level information: The study gave patients nivolumab 3 mg/kg intravenously every 2 weeks.

Findings of the study overall: Undefined causes, possibly disease activity or prior therapy, underlie the repertoire differences.

Germline V lookup: CDR1 SNHLY, CDR2 FYNNEI. With 7 bases removed from V and 4 bases from J, the gap between germline ends came to 19 bases. The CDR3 consists of 15 residues. Data came from immunoSEQ multiplex PCR; TCRdb stores just in-frame clones and leaves some out. Of nearly 55,000 clones in the sample, roughly 80% were seen once. All patients relapsed after autologous stem cell transplantation, and brentuximab vedotin exposure varied. For this clone: As yet, its antigen is unknown.

This rearrangement joins TRBV2 to TRBJ1-1; maybe TRBD1 (6 bases). Sequenced here: peripheral blood mononuclear cells (PBMCs), sampled at baseline. This TCR was sampled from a human donor with classical Hodgkin lymphoma. CDR3 sequence: CASTQLEQGSTEAFF. The CDR3, as DNA: TGTGCCAGCACCCAATTGGAACAGGGAAGCACTGAAGCTTTCTTT.